This TCR beta chain is drawn from a study of T-cell memory formation after mild COVID-19. About the research overall: TCR clusters were largely donor specific.

Details on this clonotype: Its antigen is currently unknown.

The ends were cut back, 0 bases at V and 1 base at J, with 10 bases in the middle. Germline CDR1 reads SGHKS; CDR2 reads YYEKEE (reference sequence). The CDR3 has 15 amino acids. Study outcomes and limitations: The finding that pre-infection memory included some responding clones suggested that cross-reactive memory joined.

One entry per CDR3 protein results from TCRdb running MiXCR on the 5' RACE reads. The data show about 400,000 distinct CDR3 sequences, about an eighth seen once. V is TRBV5-5 and J is TRBJ1-1; D may be TRBD1 (5 bases). This TCR came from a man between 18 and 29 years old who had mild COVID-19 (a few samples of this study predate the infection). Cell type and time point are not known. Sample: PBMCs or a T cell subset sorted from them (not recorded which). The CDR3 region is CASSLGPGRNTEAFF. CDR3 nucleotides: TGTGCCAGCAGCTTGGGTCCAGGGAGGAACACTGAAGCTTTCTTT.